This TCR beta chain was recorded in a study of monozygotic twins with cystic fibrosis. Background on the study: With about 15 PCR cycles, barcoded libraries came from approximately 2.8 micrograms of fragmented DNA.

About this clone itself: Its antigen is still unknown.

The table came from immunoSEQ multiplex PCR; TCRdb's copy has only in-frame clones and leaves some out. Here the sample spans fewer than 30,000 clones, around four fifths being singletons. Study-wide points: Median Simpson clonality of roughly 0.01 suggested naive T cells predominated.

With 5 bases removed from V and 6 bases from J, the gap between germline ends came to 13 bases. Germline CDR1 SGHRS, CDR2 YFSETQ. The CDR3 is made up of 13 amino acids. The chain is built from TRBV5-1 and TRBJ2-3; D is perhaps TRBD2 (5 bases). Input material: blood. The receptor's source is a girl aged 2 to 10 with cystic fibrosis. CDR3 loop: CASSHRGADTQYF. The CDR3 DNA reads as TGCGCCAGCAGTCATCGGGGAGCGGATACGCAGTATTTT.